The 7 T cell receptor beta chains reported below all come from one sample, sequenced in a study of blood T cell repertoires in COVID-19 (dated by TCRdb to about 2020). The receptor library was made with the immunoSEQ multiplex PCR assay. The immuneACCESS repertoire file appears here via TCRdb, limited to in-frame rearrangements. These files lack a portion of the clones; in checked studies, under half of the deficit traces to unresolved V genes, and the cause of the others is not known. This sample lists approximately 200,000 clones; 88% were detected once. About 1.7% of the sample rests with the top ten. Sequenced material: peripheral blood. All receptors come from an older man with acute or convalescent COVID-19.

This clone occurred once. The chain has TRBV3-1 (or the pseudogene TRBV3-2) and TRBJ2-1; perhaps TRBD2 as D (5 bases). Per germline, CDR1 LGHDT and CDR2 YNNKEL (reference sequence). The CDR3 is 17 amino acids. Deletions cut 2 bases from V and 0 bases from J, with 14 bases between. The CDR3 DNA reads as TGTGCCAGCAGCCAAAACCCCCCAGCGGCCTCCTACAATGAGCAGTTCTTC. Protein sequence: CASSQNPPAASYNEQFF.

This clone came up once. The gene calls are TRBV15 and TRBJ2-2, with D unclear. CDR1 and CDR2 (germline): LNHNV, YYDKDF (reference sequence). The CDR3 sequence is 14 residues long. V was clipped by 3 bases and J by 3 bases, with 8 bases between them. CDR3 region: CATSRVRYTGELFF. CDR3 DNA: TGTGCCACCAGCAGGGTTCGGTACACCGGGGAGCTGTTTTTT.

The rearrangement uses TRBV11-3 and TRBJ2-1, with D maybe TRBD2 (5 bases). The germline V gene has CDR1 SGHNT and CDR2 YENEEA. Deletions cut 1 base from V and 9 bases from J, with 10 bases between. The CDR3 runs 13 residues. CDR3 sequence (DNA): TGTGCCAGCAGCTTAGCGGAGGCGGGTGAGCAGTTCTTC. Its protein product is CASSLAEAGEQFF. The full variable domain, its missing parts supplied by reference TRBV11-3 and TRBJ2-1, is EAGVVQSPRYKIIEKKQPVAFWCNPISGHNTLYWYLQNLGQGPELLIRYENEEAVDDSQLPKDRFSAERLKGVDSTLKIQPAELGDSAVYLCASSLAEAGEQFFGPGTRLTVL.

This clone was seen a handful of times. The chain combines TRBV7-2 with TRBJ1-4; D is ambiguous. Trimming shortened V by 3 bases and J by 4 bases, and 9 bases separated the two germline ends. The CDR3 loop spans 14 amino acids. Germline lookup yields CDR1 SGHTA and CDR2 FQGNSA. CDR3 bases: TGTGCCAGCAGCTTCGGTGGGAGTAATGAAAAACTGTTTTTT. It codes for CASSFGGSNEKLFF.

This chain uses TRBV18 with TRBJ2-1; 7 nucleotides agree with TRBD1. The CDR3 contains 17 residues. V lost 0 bases and J lost 0; bases outside the gene matches: 5. Germline V gene sequence: CDR1 KGHSH, CDR2 LQKENI. The CDR3 loop reads CASSPPTGESSYNEQFF. CDR3 nucleotides: TGTGCCAGCTCACCACCAACAGGGGAAAGCTCCTACAATGAGCAGTTCTTC.

For the CDR3, the DNA is TGTGCCATCAGCCGAGGCGTTGGGTCGGGTGGAAACACCATATATTTT. Its protein is CAISRGVGSGGNTIYF. The chain combines TRBV10-3 with TRBJ1-3; D is unclear. Germline V CDR1 and CDR2: ENHRY, SYGVKD. The length of the CDR3 is 16 residues. The V gene lost 6 bases and the J gene lost 3 bases, with 18 bases spanning the gap.

The chain carries TRBV15 and TRBJ2-7; TRBD1 agrees at 10 bases. The V gene's germline CDR1 is LNHNV and CDR2 YYDKDF (reference sequence). Trimming took 3 bases from V and 3 from J; bases not matched to a gene: 5. This CDR3 spans 15 amino acids. The DNA of the CDR3 is TGTGCCACCAGCAGGGGACAGGGGCTGGACTACGAGCAGTACTTC. This codes for CATSRGQGLDYEQYF.